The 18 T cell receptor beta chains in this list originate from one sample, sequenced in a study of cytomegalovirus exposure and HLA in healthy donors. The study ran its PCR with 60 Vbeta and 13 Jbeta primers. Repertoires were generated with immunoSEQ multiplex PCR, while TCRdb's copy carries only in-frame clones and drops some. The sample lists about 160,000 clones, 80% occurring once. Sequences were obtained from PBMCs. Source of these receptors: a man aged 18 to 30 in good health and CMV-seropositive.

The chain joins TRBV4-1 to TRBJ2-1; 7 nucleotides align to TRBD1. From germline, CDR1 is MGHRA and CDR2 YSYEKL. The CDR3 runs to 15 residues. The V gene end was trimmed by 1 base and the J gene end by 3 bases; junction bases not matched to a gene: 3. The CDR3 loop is CASSQVDRIYNEQFF. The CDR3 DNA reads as TGCGCCAGCAGCCAAGTGGACAGGATCTACAATGAGCAGTTCTTC.

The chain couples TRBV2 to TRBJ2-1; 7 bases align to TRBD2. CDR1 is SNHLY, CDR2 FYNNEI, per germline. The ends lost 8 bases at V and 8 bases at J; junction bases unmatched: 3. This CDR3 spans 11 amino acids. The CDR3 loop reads CASERDHEQFF. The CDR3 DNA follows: TGTGCCAGCGAGCGGGATCATGAGCAGTTCTTC.

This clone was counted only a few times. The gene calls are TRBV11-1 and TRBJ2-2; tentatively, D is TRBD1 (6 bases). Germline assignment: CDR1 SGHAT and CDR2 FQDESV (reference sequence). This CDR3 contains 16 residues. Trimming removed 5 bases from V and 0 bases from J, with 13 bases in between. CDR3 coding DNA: TGTGCCAGCAGCCGACTGGACAGCGCGAACACCGGGGAGCTGTTTTTT. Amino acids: CASSRLDSANTGELFF. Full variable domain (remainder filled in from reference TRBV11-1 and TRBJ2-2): EAEVAQSPRYKITEKSQAVAFWCDPISGHATLYWYRQILGQGPELLVQFQDESVVDDSQLPKDRFSAERLKGVDSTLKIQPAELGDSAMYLCASSRLDSANTGELFFGEGSRLTVL.

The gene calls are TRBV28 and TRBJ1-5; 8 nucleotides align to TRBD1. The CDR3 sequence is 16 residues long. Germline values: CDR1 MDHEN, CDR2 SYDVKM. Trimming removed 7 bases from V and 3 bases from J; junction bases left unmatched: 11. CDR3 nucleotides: TGTGCCAGCAATGTTATCAGGGGGCGAGACAATCAGCCCCAGCATTTT. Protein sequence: CASNVIRGRDNQPQHF.

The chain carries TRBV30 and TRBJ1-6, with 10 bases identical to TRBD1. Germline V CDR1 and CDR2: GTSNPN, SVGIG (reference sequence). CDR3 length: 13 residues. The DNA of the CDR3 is TGTGCTACCCGGGGACAGGGGTTTTCACCCCTCCACTTT. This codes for CATRGQGFSPLHF.

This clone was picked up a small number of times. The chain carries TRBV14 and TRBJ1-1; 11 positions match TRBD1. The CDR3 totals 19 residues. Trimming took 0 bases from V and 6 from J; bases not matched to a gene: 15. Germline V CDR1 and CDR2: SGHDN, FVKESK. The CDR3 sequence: CASSQEGKGQGVEVPEAFF. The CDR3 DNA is TGTGCCAGCAGCCAAGAGGGAAAGGGACAGGGGGTCGAGGTTCCTGAAGCTTTCTTT.

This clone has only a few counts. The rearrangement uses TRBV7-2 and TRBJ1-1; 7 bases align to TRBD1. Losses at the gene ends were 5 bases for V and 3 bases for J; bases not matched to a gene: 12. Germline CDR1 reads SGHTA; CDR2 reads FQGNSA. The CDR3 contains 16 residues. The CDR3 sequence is CASSTQTGTAYTEAFF. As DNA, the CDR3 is TGTGCCAGCAGCACTCAGACCGGGACAGCCTACACTGAAGCTTTCTTT.

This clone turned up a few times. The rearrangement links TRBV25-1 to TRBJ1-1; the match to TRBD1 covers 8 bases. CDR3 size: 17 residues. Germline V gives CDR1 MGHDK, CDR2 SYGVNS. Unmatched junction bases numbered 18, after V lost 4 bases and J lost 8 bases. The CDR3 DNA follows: TGTGCCAGCAGTGGATGGTCGAGACAGGGGACTCTAGACGAAGCTTTCTTT. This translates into CASSGWSRQGTLDEAFF. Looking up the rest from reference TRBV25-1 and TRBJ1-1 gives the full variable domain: EADIYQTPRYLVIGTGKKITLECSQTMGHDKMYWYQQDPGMELHLIHYSYGVNSTEKGDLSSESTVSRIRTEHFPLTLESARPSHTSQYLCASSGWSRQGTLDEAFFGQGTRLTVV.

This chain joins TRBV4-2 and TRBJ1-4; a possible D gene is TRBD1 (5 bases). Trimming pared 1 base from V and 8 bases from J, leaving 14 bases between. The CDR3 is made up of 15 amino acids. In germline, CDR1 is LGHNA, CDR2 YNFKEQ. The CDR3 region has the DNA TGTGCCAGCAGCCAAGCCCCCGACAGTAGAGAAAAACTGTTTTTT. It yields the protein CASSQAPDSREKLFF.

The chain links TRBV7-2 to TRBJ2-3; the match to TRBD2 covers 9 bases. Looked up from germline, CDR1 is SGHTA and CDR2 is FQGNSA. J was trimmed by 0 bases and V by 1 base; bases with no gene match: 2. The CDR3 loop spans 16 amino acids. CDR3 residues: CASSLEGLASTDTQYF. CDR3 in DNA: TGTGCCAGCAGCTTAGAGGGACTAGCTAGCACAGATACGCAGTATTTT. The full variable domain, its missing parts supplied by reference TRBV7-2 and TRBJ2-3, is GAGVSQSPSNKVTEKGKDVELRCDPISGHTALYWYRQSLGQGLEFLIYFQGNSAPDKSGLPSDRFSAERTGGSVSTLTIQRTQQEDSAVYLCASSLEGLASTDTQYFGPGTRLTVL.

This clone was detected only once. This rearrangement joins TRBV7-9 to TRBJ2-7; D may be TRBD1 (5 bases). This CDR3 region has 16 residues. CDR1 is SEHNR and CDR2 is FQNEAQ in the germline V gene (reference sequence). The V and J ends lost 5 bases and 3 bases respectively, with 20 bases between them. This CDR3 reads CASSLPTRDDLYEQYF. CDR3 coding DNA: TGTGCCAGCAGCCTACCCACCAGGGATGACCTCTACGAGCAGTACTTC.

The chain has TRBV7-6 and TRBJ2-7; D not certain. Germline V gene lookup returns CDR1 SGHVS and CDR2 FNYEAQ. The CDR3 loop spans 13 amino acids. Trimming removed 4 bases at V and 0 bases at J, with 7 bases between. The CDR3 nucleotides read TGTGCCAGCAGCTCACATGTCTCCTACGAGCAGTACTTC. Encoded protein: CASSSHVSYEQYF. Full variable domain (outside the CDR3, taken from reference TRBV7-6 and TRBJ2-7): GAGVSQSPRYKVTKRGQDVALRCDPISGHVSLYWYRQALGQGPEFLTYFNYEAQQDKSGLPNDRFSAERPEGSISTLTIQRTEQRDSAMYRCASSSHVSYEQYFGPGTRLTVT.

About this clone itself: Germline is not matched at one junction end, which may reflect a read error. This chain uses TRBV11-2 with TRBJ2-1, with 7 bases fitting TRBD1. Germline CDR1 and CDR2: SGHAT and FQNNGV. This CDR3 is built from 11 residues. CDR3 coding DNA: TGTGCCAGCAGCTTAGGCGACAGGGTCCTCTTC. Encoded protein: CASSLGDRVLF.

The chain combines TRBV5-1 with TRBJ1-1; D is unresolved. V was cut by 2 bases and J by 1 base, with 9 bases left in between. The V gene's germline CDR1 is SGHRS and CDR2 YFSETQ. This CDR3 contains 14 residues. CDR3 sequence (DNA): TGCGCCAGCAGCTTTATCGCAGGGAACACTGAAGCTTTCTTT. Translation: CASSFIAGNTEAFF.

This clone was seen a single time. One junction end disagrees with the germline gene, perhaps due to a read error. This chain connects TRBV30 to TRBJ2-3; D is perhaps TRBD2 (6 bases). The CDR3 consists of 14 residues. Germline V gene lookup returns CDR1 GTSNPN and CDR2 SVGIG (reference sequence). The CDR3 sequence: CVWSVGRSSDTQYF. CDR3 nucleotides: TGTGTCTGGAGTGTGGGGAGGAGCTCAGATACGCAGTATTTT. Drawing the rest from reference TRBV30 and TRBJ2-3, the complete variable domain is SQTIHQWPATLVQPVGSPLSLECTVEGTSNPNLYWYRQAAGRGLQLLFYSVGIGQISSEVPQNLSASRPQDRQFILSSKKLLLSDSGFYLCVWSVGRSSDTQYFGPGTRLTVL.

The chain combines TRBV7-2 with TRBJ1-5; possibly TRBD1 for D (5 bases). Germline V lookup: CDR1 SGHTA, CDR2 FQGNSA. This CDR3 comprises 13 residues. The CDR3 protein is CATGGDSNQPQHF. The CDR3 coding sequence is TGTGCTACGGGGGGGGACAGCAATCAGCCCCAGCATTTT.

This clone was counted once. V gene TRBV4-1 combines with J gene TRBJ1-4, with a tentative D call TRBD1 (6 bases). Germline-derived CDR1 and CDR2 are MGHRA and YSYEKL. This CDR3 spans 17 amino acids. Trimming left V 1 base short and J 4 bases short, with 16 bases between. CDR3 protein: CASSQANVGGVNEKLFF. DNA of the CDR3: TGCGCCAGCAGCCAAGCGAATGTAGGGGGGGTTAATGAAAAACTGTTTTTT.

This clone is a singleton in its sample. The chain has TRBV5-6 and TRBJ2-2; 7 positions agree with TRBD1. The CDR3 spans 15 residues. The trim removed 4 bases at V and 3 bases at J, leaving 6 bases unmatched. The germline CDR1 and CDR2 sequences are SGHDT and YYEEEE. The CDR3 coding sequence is TGTGCCAGCAGCGAAATTAGGGGGCACACCGGGGAGCTGTTTTTT. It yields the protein CASSEIRGHTGELFF.